This TCR beta chain was recorded in a study of T cell responses to AZD1222 COVID-19 vaccine. Study overall: Combined were second doses at about 4 or about 12 weeks.

Sequenced by immunoSEQ multiplex PCR; TCRdb stores in-frame clones only, minus some. The sample lists 95,000 to 150,000 clones; roughly nine tenths were seen once. The germline gives CDR1 SGHRS, CDR2 YFSETQ. The V end was cut by 0 bases, the J end by 2 bases, with 8 bases between. The CDR3 contains 15 residues. This clone occurred a few times. No antigen is known for it. Overall study results and limits: Spike-spanning, vaccine-associated CD4 TCRs were dominant at 160-218 and 743-854. Females made up more of the donors, who were largely white British, and clonal diversity may have come out too low. Spike-specific TCR depth and breadth grew after two AZD1222 doses.

This material consisted of peripheral blood, taken on day 0 of AZD1222 vaccination. The chain recombines TRBV5-1 with TRBJ2-2, with a tentative D call TRBD1 (6 bases). The sequence was collected from an adult in good health. In DNA form, the CDR3 reads TGCGCCAGCAGCTTGGGGACAGTAAACACCGGGGAGCTGTTTTTT. Translated, it gives CASSLGTVNTGELFF.